The T cell receptor (beta chain) described here comes from a study of regulatory and conventional T cells in RAG deficiency. Trimming pared 0 bases from V and 5 bases from J, leaving 8 bases between. The CDR3 runs to 13 residues. Germline V gene sequence: CDR1 SGHRS, CDR2 YFSETQ. Sequenced by immunoSEQ multiplex PCR; TCRdb stores in-frame clones only, minus some. The sample has about 12,000 clones, 94% seen once; the top ten hold less than 1.5%. Regulatory T cells were sorted from blood as CD4+ CD25-high CD127-low cells. Study-wide findings and caveats: In Omenn syndrome, Treg and Tconv repertoires overlapped >75%.

In the case of this clone: Its target is unknown.

These data were also filed under a second study, of regulatory T cells. That publication notes: Amplification used 52 TRBV primers and 13 TRBJ primers.

The receptor's source is a human donor in good health. J is TRBJ1-2 and V is TRBV5-1; D ambiguous. Material: CD127- CD25+ CD4+ Tregs sorted from blood. The CDR3, as DNA: TGCGCCAGCAGCTTGGGCGAAGCATATGGCTACACCTTC. It codes for CASSLGEAYGYTF.